The present entry profiles one TCR beta chain with its context. Only a few counts were recorded for this clone. Its antigen remains unidentified. No base-level quality is on record; no much larger clone is a single base apart. V and J are trimmed by 8 bases and 0 bases, and the gene matches miss 2 bases of the junction. The CDR3 holds 14 amino acids from the cysteine to the phenylalanine. The retained sequence is limited to the CDR3, 42 bases, with the frame set at the first base. The germline V gene provides CDR1 MNHEY and CDR2 SVGAGI. Library prep was done by the immunoSEQ multiplex PCR assay. A mixture of 60 forward primers for TCR Vbeta segments and 13 reverse primers for TCR Jbeta segments was used in the multiplex PCR. The CDR3 region of rearranged TCR beta genes was amplified from genomic DNA with a multiplex PCR assay. Amplified TCR beta libraries were sequenced as 87-base-pair reads on the Illumina HiSeq System. The source study handled its data this way. A later analysis counted approximately 84 million unique TCR beta chains across the 650 to 700 repertoires, and around 9.9 million of these chains were shared by at least two donors. To remove PCR and sequencing errors, raw reads were error-corrected and collapsed into unique sequences using a nearest-neighbor algorithm that merged closely related sequences. V, D and J gene segments were assigned by aligning CDR3 sequences to IMGT reference sequences. For a sequence to be retained, a match of at least six nucleotides to both a V gene segment and a J gene segment was required. Rearrangements were called productive when the CDR3 lacked stop codons and stayed in frame with V and J; all others were non-productive. Following IMGT convention, CDR3 was defined as the stretch from the second conserved V-encoded cysteine up to the conserved J-encoded phenylalanine. The earlier analysis of about 570 of the donors excluded any sequence lacking an unambiguous match to a single V gene segment. An earlier analysis of over 450 of the donors classified V segments as functional when productive rearrangements were above 56.7% and as segregating when the standard deviation between donors was above 5%. A statistical classification framework was built for diagnosing cytomegalovirus status from the catalog of TCR beta chain sequences. In a later analysis, TCR nucleotide sequences were compared against IMGT/GENE-DB human TR gene sequences so that V and J genes could be assigned. Using the TCRdist pipeline, a later analysis assigned CDR3 sequences along with most-parsimonious VDJ recombination scenarios. In a later analysis, each TCR beta chain was defined by its CDR3 amino acid sequence together with its V-gene family, and reads lacking a unique V-gene family were excluded. A later analysis removed nearly 600 highly shared, low-generation-probability nucleotide sequences to deal with suspected cross-contamination and a sequencing artifact. For each public chain, a later analysis derived a clonal expansion index from normalized ranks of inferred template counts within each repertoire. In a later analysis, generation probabilities were computed with a VDJ recombination model fitted to out-of-frame rearrangements, and the resulting probabilities were checked against IGoR. A later analysis scored TCR-TCR, TCR-HLA and TCR-CMV co-occurrence with hypergeometric tests, applying a repertoire-size bias correction to TCR pairs. False discovery rates were estimated in a later analysis by permuting HLA or CMV assignments 20 times. In a later analysis, co-occurring TCRs were grouped with DBSCAN, and TCRdist sequence similarity was added when clustering was performed within HLA-allele-positive subsets. Repertoires with fewer than 30,000 or more than 120,000 public chains were left out of co-occurrence clustering, as were five repertoires with anomalous nucleotide sharing. What TCRdb holds here is the immuneACCESS table cut down to in-frame rearrangements. Part of the clones is not present; checked against another copy, under half of the missing clones reflect an unresolved V gene, and the others are unexplained. From that table come the V and J calls and clone size; the DNA was used to work out D and trimming. The sample table shows about 96,000 clones, and 64% are seen once. Approximately 3% of the sample is held by the ten biggest clonotypes.

The cohort comprised hundreds of healthy bone marrow donors. At the time of sampling, every cohort member was nominally healthy, though immune exposures that went unrecorded were likely present. The donor was CMV seronegative and belonged to the group of approximately 320 seronegative cohort members. Every donor gave a peripheral blood sample, and the peripheral blood mononuclear cells from that sample were used for TCR beta sequencing. The Qiagen DNeasy Blood Extraction Kit was used to extract genomic DNA from the blood cell samples. These data are taken from a study of cytomegalovirus exposure and HLA in healthy donors (dated by TCRdb to the late 2010s). Regarding the research as a whole: An earlier analysis of several hundred of the donors reported more than 250 Gb of sequence data and 120 million or so unique TCR beta sequences from some 180 million T cells. An early release that covered approximately 600 HLA-typed donors contained approximately 320 gigabases of sequencing data and tens of millions of unique TCR sequences. Of the approximately 400 genotyped donors, approximately 80% were placed in the genetic ancestry cluster associated with self-reported Caucasian donors. The study aimed to test whether cataloging public T cell receptors could reveal signatures of past pathogen exposure. The study used immunosequencing to profile the T cell repertoires of 666 subjects and linked those repertoires to cytomegalovirus serostatus. Along with the approximately 700-subject first cohort, a separate validation cohort of some 130 different subjects was used. The study combined high-throughput TCR immunosequencing, statistical association of individual TCRs with disease status, and machine learning to predict cytomegalovirus infection status. In a later analysis, previously published TCR beta repertoires from 666 donors were re-analyzed and high-resolution HLA genotyping was added so that TCR occurrence patterns could be studied. The later analysis used no new phenotypic data to find candidate immune exposures, relying instead on TCR beta sequences and their occurrence across donors. An earlier analysis of 500 to 650 of the donors applied high-throughput TCR beta sequencing to assess whether each TCR beta V gene segment acted as functional or pseudogenic. Donor age, sex, ethnicity and CMV serostatus were collected together with the repertoire data. A later genetic analysis used genome-wide SNP genotypes for about 60% of the roughly 670 donors, treating that subset as a discovery cohort. Every discovery cohort repertoire had been produced on one sequencing platform. HLA typing included class I and class II loci at four-digit resolution. The number of donors typed differed by locus, with about 620-630 for A, B, C, DRB1 and DQB1, more than 500 for DQA1, 600 to 610 for DPA1, and around 430 for DPB1. Several DR-DQ haplotypes were treated as single units for association and clustering because of strong linkage in the cohort. Among 300 to 450 genotyped donors of the cohort, an average of about 240,000 unique TCR beta nucleotide sequences were sequenced per donor, about a sixth of them non-productive. Study-level results and caveats: Some IMGT-functional V segments, including TRBV6-2 and TRBV6-3, could not be told apart with the 87-base-pair reads, so those segments were excluded. At a false discovery rate of 0.05, a later analysis linked about 16,000 TCR beta sequences to specific HLA alleles. In a later analysis, TCR association rates were found to vary across HLA loci, with the most associated TCRs seen for DRB1 alleles and the fewest for HLA-C alleles. In a later analysis, HLA-associated TCR beta chains showed more clonal expansion and lower generation probabilities than non-associated chains that were equally common. Across donors, most TCR sequences were observed very rarely, whereas some public TCRs were present in many individuals. In vitro tests confirmed that three of the cytomegalovirus-associated TCR beta chains recognize cytomegalovirus antigens. In an earlier analysis of some 550 of the donors, most TCR beta V segments were observed in productive rearrangements about 87% or about 30% of the time, broadly matching IMGT annotations. V-gene and J-gene trimming of TCR beta chains was associated with a missense DCLRE1C variant in a later genetic analysis, and the association was replicated in an independent cohort. Assigning TCR associations to individual alleles was difficult when HLA alleles, especially DR and DQ, strongly co-occurred. Roughly uniform sequencing depth across donors was assumed in presence/absence analyses, although this assumption may not hold. A later analysis reported that several top co-occurrence clusters appeared linked to parvovirus B19, influenza, CMV and Epstein-Barr virus. Immune exposure information for the cohort was limited to CMV serostatus. In the study, about 150 TCR beta chains were listed as associated with cytomegalovirus. Compared with the roughly 600-donor mean, donors in an Asian-associated ancestry cluster had fewer N-insertions in productive TCRs, according to a later genetic analysis. Only TCR beta chains were sequenced in this cohort, and the absence of alpha or paired-chain data limited detectable features. Most CMV-associated TCR beta chains appeared to be HLA-restricted in a later analysis, and the HLA associations seemed to be driven largely by CMV exposure. The earlier analysis of 587 of the donors excluded fewer than 20 rarely observed V segments, including chromosome 9 orphons, because counts were too low. According to the authors, the approach could potentially be generalized to other disease states and immunological phenotypes. HLA typing was unavailable for some donors at each locus, so association tests used only the typed subset. Correlated functional status among segregating V segments might be attributable to linkage disequilibrium, but an unknown experimental factor could not be ruled out. A further reported finding was that TCR beta sequences accurately predicted the HLA-A and HLA-B alleles for most subjects in the first cohort. A group of highly shared sequence variants was considered likely to be a technical artifact of the sequencing pipeline. In both the original and validation cohorts, the classifier was reported to diagnose cytomegalovirus status with high specificity and sensitivity.

The sample comprised PBMCs. This receptor was taken from a man in his sixties in good health and CMV-seronegative. This sequence uses TRBV6-5 and TRBJ2-3; TRBD2 matches 10 bases in the middle. The sequenced DNA is TGTGCCAGCGGGACTAGCGATAGCACAGATACGCAGTATTTT. It translates as CASGTSDSTDTQYF.